This T cell receptor beta chain is drawn from a study of T cell repertoires in cytomegalovirus infection. Study background: Selected CMV epitopes included recently identified HLA-C-restricted ones as well as well-studied HLA-B-restricted ones. Indicated by public TCR beta signatures were CMV infection and matching HLA type. Study-wide results and caveats: The response measured ex vivo was dominated by TCR beta clonotypes (HLA-C-restricted and CMV-specific). Identification of carriers of CMV plus the relevant HLA was performed using cumulative public TCR beta family frequency.

MiXCR was run by TCRdb on the reads, yielding one entry per CDR3 protein. This sample yields roughly 500,000 distinct CDR3 sequences, of which approximately 46% are seen a single time; around 45% belongs to the top ten. On this clonotype: Its antigen is currently unknown.

CDR3 length: 19 residues. The V gene lost 1 base and the J gene lost 0 bases, with 22 bases spanning the gap. The V gene's germline CDR1 is SEHNR and CDR2 FQNEAQ (reference sequence). This material consisted of cultured PBMCs, taken from culture after CMV antigen stimulation. The chain links TRBV7-9 to TRBJ2-7, with D possibly matching TRBD1 (6 bases). This clonotype was sampled from a human donor in good health (CMV status not recorded). Some clones in this sample may be carry-over from other donors' samples. The CDR3 protein is CASSLVMGHSPRRSYEQYF. CDR3 coding DNA: TGTGCCAGCAGCTTAGTGATGGGACACTCTCCACGACGCTCCTACGAGCAGTACTTC.